This paragraph reports one T cell receptor (beta chain). CDR1 is SEHNR and CDR2 is FQNEAQ in the germline V gene (reference sequence). CDR3 length: 15 residues. V was cut by 4 bases and J by 5 bases, with 17 bases left in between. The use of a sample-barcoded 5' primer and a J-beta primer mix characterized a second PCR of roughly 7 to 12 cycles. Each cDNA molecule was tagged by a template-switch adaptor that had 12 random nucleotides. In TCRdb, the 5' RACE reads were re-called with MiXCR into one record per CDR3 protein. The data show about 840,000 distinct CDR3 sequences, around 29% seen once. The source of the sample is a study of blood T cells in healthy people across ages. These data were likewise used in another study, on T cells of mothers and their children. According to that study: Second-PCR primer M1S introduced sample barcodes and 2-4 random nucleotides. In related and unrelated pairs alike, thymic selection shapes TCR recombination output, with inherited differences minor. It was related mother-child pairs that showed slightly higher overlap than unrelated pairs, without reaching significance.

This TCR was recovered from a woman aged 40 to 50 in good health. The chain employs TRBV7-9 and TRBJ1-1, with D possibly matching TRBD1 (5 bases). Sequenced: blood. The CDR3 nucleotides read TGTGCCAGCAGCTCCGTACAGGTCGGCGGGACTGAAGCTTTCTTT. This codes for CASSSVQVGGTEAFF.